The 26 T cell receptor beta chains given below trace back to one sample, sequenced in a study of blood T cell repertoires in COVID-19. Assay: immunoSEQ multiplex PCR; the TCRdb copy retains only in-frame clones and omits some. The data show about 240,000 clones, around four fifths seen once. Sequences were obtained from PBMCs or T cells enriched from blood (not recorded which). These receptors were obtained from a woman in her forties who had been exposed to COVID-19.

This sequence joins TRBV11-3 and TRBJ1-1; 8 bases are a match to TRBD1. The germline V gene encodes CDR1 SGHNT and CDR2 YENEEA. V was pared by 5 bases and J by 0 bases, with 8 bases of the junction left unmatched. The CDR3 is made up of 16 amino acids. CDR3 amino acids: CASSAAGGTMNTEAFF. For the CDR3, the DNA is TGTGCCAGCAGCGCGGCAGGGGGCACGATGAACACTGAAGCTTTCTTT. The full variable domain, in which reference TRBV11-3 and TRBJ1-1 provide the parts outside the CDR3, is EAGVVQSPRYKIIEKKQPVAFWCNPISGHNTLYWYLQNLGQGPELLIRYENEEAVDDSQLPKDRFSAERLKGVDSTLKIQPAELGDSAVYLCASSAAGGTMNTEAFFGQGTRLTVV.

CDR3 protein: CASSVGRTGPTYEQYF. For the CDR3, the DNA is TGTGCCAGCAGCGTAGGTAGGACAGGGCCGACCTACGAGCAGTACTTC. The V call is TRBV9, the J call TRBJ2-7; 8 bases map to TRBD1. J lost 2 bases, V lost 0 bases, and 7 bases had no gene match. The CDR3 sequence is 16 residues long. Germline CDR1 and CDR2: SGDLS and YYNGEE. The full variable domain, rest sourced from reference TRBV9 and TRBJ2-7, is DSGVTQTPKHLITATGQRVTLRCSPRSGDLSVYWYQQSLDQGLQFLIQYYNGEERAKGNILERFSAQQFPDLHSELNLSSLELGDSALYFCASSVGRTGPTYEQYFGPGTRLTVT.

This clone has more than one count but fewer than ten. The identical CDR3 is also encoded by other nucleotide sequences in the sample. The chain recombines TRBV3-1 (or the pseudogene TRBV3-2) with TRBJ1-6; possibly TRBD1 for D (5 bases). The CDR3 spans 15 residues. Germline values: CDR1 LGHDT, CDR2 YNNKEL (reference sequence). The V gene lost 0 bases and the J gene lost 8 bases, with 11 bases spanning the gap. The CDR3 reads CASSQDPQGYSPLHF. In DNA form, the CDR3 reads TGTGCCAGCAGCCAAGATCCCCAGGGCTATTCACCCCTCCACTTT.

This clone was picked up a small number of times. The CDR3 DNA follows: TGTGCCAGCAGCAAACAATGGGTTAGCGGGGGGAACACCGGGGAGCTGTTTTTT. As protein: CASSKQWVSGGNTGELFF. The chain employs TRBV21-1 and TRBJ2-2; the table gives TRBD2 as D, unverified against the DNA. TRBV21-1 is listed as a pseudogene. CDR3 length: 18 amino acids.

The V and J genes are TRBV21-1 and TRBJ1-5; TRBD1 is taken as the D call from the table, unchecked against the DNA. TRBV21-1 is annotated as a pseudogene. The CDR3 consists of 15 residues. The CDR3: CASSIGQGFYQPQHF. CDR3 in DNA: TGTGCCAGCAGTATAGGACAGGGGTTCTATCAGCCCCAGCATTTT.

This clone was counted once. The V call is TRBV21-1, the J call TRBJ1-5; no DNA check was done on the table's D call, TRBD1. TRBV21-1 is a known pseudogene. The CDR3 totals 16 residues. CDR3: CASSKALTGPRQPQHF. The CDR3 DNA reads TGTGCCAGCAGCAAAGCTTTGACAGGACCGCGACAGCCCCAGCATTTT.

V gene TRBV7-8 combines with J gene TRBJ2-2, with 7 bases matching TRBD1. There are 15 residues in the CDR3. V lost 5 bases, J lost 1 base, and 4 bases stayed unmatched. Germline V CDR1 and CDR2: SGHVS, FQNEAQ. The CDR3 region has the DNA TGTGCCAGCAGCACAGGGGCCCTGAACACCGGGGAGCTGTTTTTT. Translated, it gives CASSTGALNTGELFF.

This chain connects TRBV18 to TRBJ1-5, with no clear D. Germline lookup yields CDR1 KGHSH and CDR2 LQKENI. The V gene lost 3 bases and the J gene lost 4 bases, with 16 bases spanning the gap. The CDR3 has 16 amino acids. The CDR3, as DNA: TGTGCCAGCTCACCCAATGCGGGCAGCAATAATCAGCCCCAGCATTTT. It yields the protein CASSPNAGSNNQPQHF.

The CDR3: CASSPSDWYVTYEQYF. CDR3 coding DNA: TGTGCCAGCTCACCGTCCGACTGGTATGTCACCTACGAGCAGTACTTC. This chain links TRBV18 with TRBJ2-7; D gene unclear. The CDR3 runs 16 residues. CDR1 and CDR2 from the germline V gene are KGHSH and LQKENI. The V end was cut by 3 bases, the J end by 2 bases, with 17 bases between.

The J gene is TRBJ2-3, the V gene TRBV28; TRBD2 agrees at 7 bases. Germline assignment: CDR1 MDHEN and CDR2 SYDVKM. The CDR3 length is 14 residues. V lost 5 bases and J lost 4; bases outside the gene matches: 6. DNA for the CDR3: TGTGCCAGCAGTCGTACTAGCGTAGCAGATACGCAGTATTTT. Amino acids: CASSRTSVADTQYF. The variable domain in full, with the rest retrieved from reference TRBV28 and TRBJ2-3, is DVKVTQSSRYLVKRTGEKVFLECVQDMDHENMFWYRQDPGLGLRLIYFSYDVKMKEKGDIPEGYSVSREKKERFSLILESASTNQTSMYLCASSRTSVADTQYFGPGTRLTVL.

The chain couples TRBV5-1 to TRBJ1-2; D is uncertain. The CDR3 is 14 amino acids. CDR1 and CDR2 from the germline V gene are SGHRS and YFSETQ. V was clipped by 3 bases and J by 8 bases, with 17 bases between them. The CDR3 reads CASSSSGDLVGYTF. The CDR3 bases are TGCGCCAGCAGCTCTTCCGGAGATTTAGTCGGCTACACCTTC.

The chain carries TRBV6-5 and TRBJ1-1; 9 nucleotides agree with TRBD1. The length of the CDR3 is 15 residues. The V gene end was trimmed by 9 bases and the J gene end by 6 bases; junction bases not matched to a gene: 14. Looked up from germline, CDR1 is MNHEY and CDR2 is SVGAGI. DNA of the CDR3: TGTGCCAGTCGCTTACAGGGGGCGCAGATCTCTGAAGCTTTCTTT. Amino acids: CASRLQGAQISEAFF.

This clone came up once. The rearrangement uses TRBV29-1 and TRBJ2-5; D may be TRBD1 (6 bases). This CDR3 has 14 amino acids. Trimming shortened V by 4 bases and J by 9 bases, and 21 bases separated the two germline ends. Per the germline V gene, CDR1 is SQVTM and CDR2 is ANQGSEA. The CDR3 loop is CSVGEVGADGAQYF. DNA of the CDR3: TGCAGCGTTGGAGAGGTGGGGGCGGACGGGGCCCAGTACTTC.

This sequence joins TRBV5-1 and TRBJ2-7; D unresolved. The germline V gene has CDR1 SGHRS and CDR2 YFSETQ. Trimming took off 4 bases at V and 0 bases at J, with 5 bases between the two ends. The CDR3 length is 12 residues. The chain's CDR3 is CASSASSYEQYF. DNA of the CDR3: TGCGCCAGCAGCGCCAGCTCCTACGAGCAGTACTTC. The full variable domain, completed using reference TRBV5-1 and TRBJ2-7, is KAGVTQTPRYLIKTRGQQVTLSCSPISGHRSVSWYQQTPGQGLQFLFEYFSETQRNKGNFPGRFSGRQFSNSRSEMNVSTLELGDSALYLCASSASSYEQYFGPGTRLTVT.

The chain links TRBV3-1 (or the pseudogene TRBV3-2) to TRBJ1-2; D perhaps matches TRBD1 (6 bases). The CDR3 extends over 16 amino acids. Trimming removed 2 bases at V and 0 bases at J, with 13 bases between. CDR1 LGHDT and CDR2 YNNKEL come from the germline V gene (reference sequence). This CDR3 is CASSQSRTDSNYGYTF. DNA of the CDR3: TGTGCCAGCAGCCAATCTAGGACAGACTCTAACTATGGCTACACCTTC.

This chain joins TRBV5-1 and TRBJ1-1; D gene uncertain. The V and J ends lost 0 bases and 4 bases respectively, with 16 bases between them. The CDR3 is 16 residues long. CDR1 is SGHRS, CDR2 YFSETQ, per germline. CDR3: CASSLDGSPPATEAFF. CDR3 in DNA: TGCGCCAGCAGCTTGGACGGGAGCCCTCCGGCCACTGAAGCTTTCTTT.

The chain recombines TRBV4-2 with TRBJ2-5, with D tentatively TRBD2 (7 bases). The germline gives CDR1 LGHNA, CDR2 YNFKEQ. V shed 0 bases and J shed 2 bases, with 16 bases lying between them. This CDR3 spans 17 amino acids. The CDR3 DNA is TGTGCCAGCAGCCAAGACTTTGGCGGGGGCCGTCAAGAGACCCAGTACTTC. Its protein is CASSQDFGGGRQETQYF.

The gene calls are TRBV21-1 and TRBJ1-6. TRBV21-1 is a pseudogene. The length of the CDR3 is 16 residues. CDR3 sequence (DNA): TGTGCCAGCAGCAAAGAATTTTACGGGTCTAGGTCACCCCTCCACTTT. It yields the protein CASSKEFYGSRSPLHF.

The chain couples TRBV28 to TRBJ2-7, with D possibly matching TRBD2 (6 bases). The CDR3 is 13 residues long. The ends were cut back, 7 bases at V and 3 bases at J, with 13 bases in the middle. Germline V gives CDR1 MDHEN, CDR2 SYDVKM. The CDR3 is CASISGGVYEQYF. CDR3 bases: TGTGCCAGCATCTCCGGCGGGGTCTACGAGCAGTACTTC.

This rearrangement joins TRBV12-5 to TRBJ2-2; D is possibly TRBD1 (6 bases). Trimming pared 6 bases from V and 2 bases from J, leaving 13 bases between. This CDR3 is 15 amino acids long. In germline, CDR1 is LGHNT, CDR2 FRNRAP. In DNA, the CDR3 is TGTGCTAGTGGACCAGGGGACACCAACACCGGGGAGCTGTTTTTT. It translates to CASGPGDTNTGELFF.

This clone has only one observation. This chain links TRBV25-1 with TRBJ1-5; D perhaps matches TRBD1 (5 bases). V lost 2 bases, J lost 6 bases, and 11 bases lay in between. CDR1 and CDR2 (germline): MGHDK, SYGVNS. The CDR3 totals 14 residues. CDR3 DNA sequence: TGTGCCAGCAGTGAACAGGGTATGTCTCAGCCCCAGCATTTT. Encoded protein: CASSEQGMSQPQHF.

This clone was observed a single time. The chain employs TRBV9 and TRBJ1-2; 8 nucleotides align to TRBD1. V shed 3 bases and J 4 bases; nucleotides not matched to a gene: 8. The CDR3 is made up of 15 amino acids. The germline V gene has CDR1 SGDLS and CDR2 YYNGEE. The CDR3 bases are TGTGCCAGCAGCGCCACTCCGGACAGGGTCTATGGCTACACCTTC. Residues: CASSATPDRVYGYTF.

The rearrangement joins TRBV11-2 to TRBJ2-1; TRBD2 matches at 7 bases. Germline values: CDR1 SGHAT, CDR2 FQNNGV. The CDR3 covers 18 residues. V shed 1 base and J 0 bases; nucleotides not matched to a gene: 9. In DNA form, the CDR3 reads TGTGCCAGCAGCTTAGTCGAAAGCGGGGAAAGCTCCTACAATGAGCAGTTCTTC. This codes for CASSLVESGESSYNEQFF.

This clone occurred a few times. The chain couples TRBV4-1 to TRBJ2-1, with 14 bases fitting TRBD2. CDR1 MGHRA and CDR2 YSYEKL come from the germline V gene. Germline trimming cut 3 bases from V and 5 bases from J; bases unmatched to any gene: 9. The CDR3 spans 18 residues. The CDR3 DNA reads as TGCGCCAGCAGCCAGCTAGATATGGGACTAGCGGGGGACAATGAGCAGTTCTTC. Amino acids: CASSQLDMGLAGDNEQFF.

This clone was recorded only once. V usage is TRBV7-9 and J usage is TRBJ2-7, with TRBD1 matching 8 bases. Germline assignment: CDR1 SEHNR and CDR2 FQNEAQ (reference sequence). The CDR3 loop spans 13 amino acids. Trimming took 4 bases from V and 5 from J; bases not matched to a gene: 4. As DNA, the CDR3 is TGTGCCAGCAGCTACAGGGGGATGGACGAGCAGTACTTC. It encodes CASSYRGMDEQYF. The full variable domain, in which reference TRBV7-9 and TRBJ2-7 provide the parts outside the CDR3, is DTGVSQNPRHKITKRGQNVTFRCDPISEHNRLYWYRQTLGQGPEFLTYFQNEAQLEKSRLLSDRFSAERPKGSFSTLEIQRTEQGDSAMYLCASSYRGMDEQYFGPGTRLTVT.

The rearrangement links TRBV28 to TRBJ1-2; 7 nucleotides match TRBD1. Germline assignment: CDR1 MDHEN and CDR2 SYDVKM. Trimming took 5 bases from V and 4 from J; bases not matched to a gene: 16. CDR3 length: 17 amino acids. CDR3 residues: CASSLHLVEGASYGYTF. The DNA of the CDR3 is TGTGCCAGCAGTCTCCACCTCGTGGAGGGGGCGTCCTATGGCTACACCTTC.